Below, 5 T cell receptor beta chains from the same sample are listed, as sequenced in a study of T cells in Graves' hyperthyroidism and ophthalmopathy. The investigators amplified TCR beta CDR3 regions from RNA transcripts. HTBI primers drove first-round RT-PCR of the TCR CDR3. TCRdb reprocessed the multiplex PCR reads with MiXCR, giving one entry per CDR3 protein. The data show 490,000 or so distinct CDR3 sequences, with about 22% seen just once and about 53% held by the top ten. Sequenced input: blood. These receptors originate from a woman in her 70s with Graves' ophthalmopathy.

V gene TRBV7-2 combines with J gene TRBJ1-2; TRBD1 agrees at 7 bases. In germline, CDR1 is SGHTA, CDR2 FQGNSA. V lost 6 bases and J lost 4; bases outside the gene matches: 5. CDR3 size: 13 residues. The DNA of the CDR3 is TGTGCCAGCAGTTGGGGACAGAGCTATGGCTACACCTTC. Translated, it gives CASSWGQSYGYTF.

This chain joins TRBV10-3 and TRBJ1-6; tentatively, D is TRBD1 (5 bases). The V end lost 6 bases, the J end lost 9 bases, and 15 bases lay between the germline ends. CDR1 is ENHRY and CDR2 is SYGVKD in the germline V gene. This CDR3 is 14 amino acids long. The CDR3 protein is CAISGTDGASPLHF. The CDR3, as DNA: TGTGCCATCAGCGGAACCGACGGGGCTTCACCCCTCCACTTT.

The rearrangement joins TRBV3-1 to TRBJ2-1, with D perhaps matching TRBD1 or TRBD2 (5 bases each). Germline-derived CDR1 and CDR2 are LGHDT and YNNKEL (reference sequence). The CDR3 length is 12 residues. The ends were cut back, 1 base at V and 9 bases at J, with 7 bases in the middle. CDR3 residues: CASSQGGVEQFF. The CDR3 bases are TGTGCCAGCAGCCAAGGAGGGGTTGAGCAGTTCTTC.

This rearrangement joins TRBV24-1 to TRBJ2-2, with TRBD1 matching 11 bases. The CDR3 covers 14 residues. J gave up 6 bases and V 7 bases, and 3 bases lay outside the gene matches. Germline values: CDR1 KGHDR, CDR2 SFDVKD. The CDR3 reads CATRGTGGPGELFF. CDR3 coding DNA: TGTGCCACCAGAGGGACAGGGGGTCCCGGGGAGCTGTTTTTT.

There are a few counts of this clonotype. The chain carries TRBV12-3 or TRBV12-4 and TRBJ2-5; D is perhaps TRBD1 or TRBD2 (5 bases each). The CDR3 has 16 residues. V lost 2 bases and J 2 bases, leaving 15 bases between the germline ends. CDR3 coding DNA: TGTGCCAGCAGTTTAAGGGTCACGGGACCGCAAGAGACCCAGTACTTC. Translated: CASSLRVTGPQETQYF.